The 32 T cell receptor beta chains in this list originate from one sample, sequenced in a study of cytotoxic CD8 clonotypes in ibrutinib-treated CLL. Only in-frame clones appear in the TCRdb table, and some are missing; sequencing was by immunoSEQ multiplex PCR. This table has about 160,000 clones, 70% to 85% appearing once. The sequencing here drew on PBMCs, taken after 12 months of ibrutinib treatment. These receptors all stem from a human donor with chronic lymphocytic leukemia.

V usage is TRBV30 and J usage is TRBJ1-2, with TRBD1 matching 7 bases. The V and J ends lost 3 bases and 1 base, in that order; junction bases with no gene match: 5. The CDR3 has 14 residues. The germline V gene encodes CDR1 GTSNPN and CDR2 SVGIG (reference sequence). The CDR3 protein is CAWSRDSINYGYTF. CDR3 DNA sequence: TGTGCCTGGAGCCGGGACAGTATTAACTATGGCTACACCTTC.

This chain uses TRBV18 with TRBJ1-5; D uncertain. Trimming pared 2 bases from V and 5 bases from J, leaving 13 bases between. CDR3 length equals 15 residues. Germline loops: CDR1 KGHSH, CDR2 LQKENI. The CDR3 bases are TGTGCCAGCTCACCAGGGTCAGGCCCTCATCAGCCCCAGCATTTT. Translated, it gives CASSPGSGPHQPQHF.

The genes are TRBV18 and TRBJ2-1; weak D call: TRBD2 (6 bases). The germline CDR1 and CDR2 sequences are KGHSH and LQKENI. V was clipped by 0 bases and J by 3 bases, with 12 bases between them. The CDR3 runs to 16 residues. The CDR3 sequence is CASSPPPGLNYNEQFF. The CDR3 nucleotides read TGTGCCAGCTCACCACCGCCGGGACTGAACTACAATGAGCAGTTCTTC.

This rearrangement joins TRBV7-2 to TRBJ2-1, with D uncertain. Trimming stripped 5 bases from V and 1 base from J, with 15 bases between. This CDR3 is built from 16 residues. CDR1 SGHTA and CDR2 FQGNSA come from the germline V gene. The CDR3 nucleotides are TGTGCCAGCAGCCTTCTTGGCACCGCTTCCTACAATGAGCAGTTCTTC. Its translation: CASSLLGTASYNEQFF.

The chain combines TRBV4-3 with TRBJ2-1; 9 positions agree with TRBD2. The CDR3 spans 15 residues. Germline V lookup: CDR1 LGHNA, CDR2 YSLEER. The V segment lost 1 base and the J segment 4 bases; nucleotides outside the gene matches: 2. This CDR3 reads CASSQGSGGYNEQFF. In DNA form, the CDR3 reads TGCGCCAGCAGCCAAGGGAGCGGGGGGTACAATGAGCAGTTCTTC.

The chain couples TRBV29-1 to TRBJ1-1; TRBD1 matches at 8 bases. Per germline, CDR1 SQVTM and CDR2 ANQGSEA. There are 15 residues in the CDR3. Trimming removed 7 bases from V and 5 bases from J; junction bases left unmatched: 15. The CDR3 DNA follows: TGCAGCGCCCCGACTTCAACAGGGGGGAAAACTGAAGCTTTCTTT. This codes for CSAPTSTGGKTEAFF. Looking up the rest from reference TRBV29-1 and TRBJ1-1 gives the full variable domain: SAVISQKPSRDICQRGTSLTIQCQVDSQVTMMFWYRQQPGQSLTLIATANQGSEATYESGFVIDKFPISRPNLTFSTLTVSNMSPEDSSIYLCSAPTSTGGKTEAFFGQGTRLTVV.

The V gene is TRBV18, the J gene TRBJ2-7, with D hard to call. The V and J ends lost 1 base and 4 bases respectively, with 11 bases between them. This CDR3 has 14 amino acids. Germline V gives CDR1 KGHSH, CDR2 LQKENI. CDR3 protein: CASSPRDWQYEQYF. CDR3 DNA: TGTGCCAGCTCACCACGTGACTGGCAATACGAGCAGTACTTC.

The V gene is TRBV9, the J gene TRBJ2-7; 10 bases match TRBD1. CDR1 is SGDLS, CDR2 YYNGEE, per germline. CDR3 size: 15 residues. V gave up 3 bases and J gave up 0 bases; unmatched junction bases: 3. The CDR3 coding sequence is TGTGCCAGCAGCGCCGGGACAGGGGCCTCCTACGAGCAGTACTTC. Protein: CASSAGTGASYEQYF.

This clone was found a few times. The V call is TRBV7-9, the J call TRBJ2-2; D gene ambiguous. The CDR3 covers 14 residues. V lost 1 base, J lost 5 bases, and 8 bases lay in between. Germline V CDR1 and CDR2: SEHNR, FQNEAQ (reference sequence). The CDR3 nucleotides read TGTGCCAGCAGCTTAGAACCTGGAACCGGGGAGCTGTTTTTT. Encoded protein: CASSLEPGTGELFF.

The gene calls are TRBV7-2 and TRBJ2-7; 11 bases align to TRBD2. CDR3 length equals 17 residues. The J segment lost 1 base and the V segment lost 3 bases, leaving 8 bases of the junction unmatched. Germline loops: CDR1 SGHTA, CDR2 FQGNSA. As DNA, the CDR3 is TGTGCCAGCAGCTTGATGCCTAGCGGGAGGACGTCCTACGAGCAGTACTTC. It translates to CASSLMPSGRTSYEQYF.

This clone appeared once. The chain carries TRBV30 and TRBJ2-7; 9 positions agree with TRBD1. Germline-derived CDR1 and CDR2 are GTSNPN and SVGIG (reference sequence). After removal of 3 bases from V and 1 base from J, the junction contained 4 bases not matched to a gene. This CDR3 has 14 amino acids. For the CDR3, the DNA is TGTGCCTGGAGCCGGGACAGGGCGTCCTACGAGCAGTACTTC. This translates into CAWSRDRASYEQYF.

V gene TRBV18 combines with J gene TRBJ1-4, with TRBD1 as a possible D gene (5 bases). Germline CDR1 and CDR2: KGHSH and LQKENI. V dropped 6 bases and J dropped 3 bases, with 14 bases sitting between them. The CDR3 extends over 15 amino acids. The CDR3, as DNA: TGTGCCAGCTCCCTAACGGGGGATCCTAATGAAAAACTGTTTTTT. The encoded protein is CASSLTGDPNEKLFF.

This clone was seen more than once but under ten times. V gene TRBV7-2 combines with J gene TRBJ2-6, with 10 bases that match TRBD2. The CDR3 is 18 amino acids. The V gene end was trimmed by 5 bases and the J gene end by 0 bases; junction bases not matched to a gene: 7. Germline V lookup: CDR1 SGHTA, CDR2 FQGNSA. As DNA, the CDR3 is TGTGCCAGCAGCGCGCTAGCGGGGGCCCTCTCTGGGGCCAACGTCCTGACTTTC. It codes for CASSALAGALSGANVLTF.

V gene TRBV7-2 combines with J gene TRBJ1-2; possible D gene TRBD1, 5 bases. V was shortened by 0 bases and J by 6 bases, with 11 bases between the two germline ends. The V gene's germline CDR1 is SGHTA and CDR2 FQGNSA. The CDR3 contains 14 residues. The CDR3: CASSLARGKDGYTF. CDR3 sequence (DNA): TGTGCCAGCAGCTTAGCGAGGGGCAAGGATGGCTACACCTTC.

The chain joins TRBV4-3 to TRBJ1-2; 9 bases align to TRBD1. The CDR3 sequence is 19 residues long. Germline CDR1 is LGHNA and CDR2 is YSLEER. Trimming took 3 bases from V and 4 from J; bases not matched to a gene: 18. CDR3 amino acids: CASSHSRGGGQGLGYGYTF. The CDR3 DNA is TGCGCCAGCAGCCACTCTCGAGGTGGAGGACAGGGGTTAGGCTATGGCTACACCTTC.

Notes on this clone: Its ends do not fully match the called genes, so a read error is possible. The CDR3 spells CASSDRGDRANF. The CDR3 DNA reads TGTGCCAGCAGTGATCGGGGGGACAGGGCGAACTTC. The chain couples TRBV6-5 to TRBJ2-7; the match to TRBD1 covers 9 bases. This CDR3 is built from 12 residues. The V gene's germline CDR1 is MNHEY and CDR2 SVGAGI.

This clone was seen more than once but under ten times. J is TRBJ2-7 and V is TRBV9, with D tentatively TRBD2 (5 bases). Trimming removed 3 bases at V and 6 bases at J, with 13 bases between. Germline-derived CDR1 and CDR2 are SGDLS and YYNGEE. The CDR3 has 13 amino acids. CDR3 loop: CASSAGPSGEQYF. The CDR3 coding sequence is TGTGCCAGCAGCGCCGGGCCAAGCGGCGAGCAGTACTTC.

This chain links TRBV25-1 with TRBJ1-6; a weak D match, TRBD1 (5 bases). Germline values: CDR1 MGHDK, CDR2 SYGVNS. The CDR3 loop spans 15 amino acids. V lost 1 base and J lost 5, with 9 bases in between. The CDR3 protein is CASSESDRDNSPLHF. CDR3 coding DNA: TGTGCCAGCAGTGAATCCGACAGAGATAATTCACCCCTCCACTTT.

The chain recombines TRBV28 with TRBJ1-5, with 7 bases that match TRBD1. Germline V gene lookup returns CDR1 MDHEN and CDR2 SYDVKM. V shed 5 bases and J 2 bases; nucleotides not matched to a gene: 3. This CDR3 spans 14 amino acids. The CDR3 DNA reads TGTGCCAGCAGTGCTGGGACAGGCAATCAGCCCCAGCATTTT. It specifies CASSAGTGNQPQHF.

This chain joins TRBV6-1 and TRBJ2-7; possible D gene TRBD2, 6 bases. The germline V gene has CDR1 MNHNS and CDR2 SASEGT. V was shortened by 3 bases and J by 2 bases, with 14 bases between the two germline ends. The CDR3 is 15 amino acids. The chain's CDR3 is CASSDPGAGPYEQYF. For the CDR3, the DNA is TGTGCCAGCAGTGACCCGGGAGCAGGACCCTACGAGCAGTACTTC.

This clone was observed at least ten times. The gene calls are TRBV9 and TRBJ1-5; D might be TRBD1 (5 bases). The CDR3 loop spans 15 amino acids. Germline CDR1 is SGDLS and CDR2 is YYNGEE. Trimming took 3 bases from V and 5 from J, leaving 15 bases between them. CDR3 amino acids: CASSASGAPHQPQHF. DNA for the CDR3: TGTGCCAGCAGCGCCTCCGGGGCCCCTCATCAGCCCCAGCATTTT.

The genes are TRBV27 and TRBJ2-7; no firm D call. V lost 5 bases and J lost 4, with 12 bases in between. The CDR3 is 13 amino acids. Germline V CDR1 and CDR2: MNHEY, SMNVEV (reference sequence). The DNA of the CDR3 is TGTGCCAGCAGTGCCGCTATAAATTACGAGCAGTACTTC. This gives the protein CASSAAINYEQYF.

This sequence joins TRBV4-1 and TRBJ2-3; a possible D gene is TRBD1 (5 bases). The CDR3 totals 15 residues. Deletions cut 2 bases from V and 1 base from J, with 10 bases between. Germline lookup yields CDR1 MGHRA and CDR2 YSYEKL. This CDR3 is CASSQRGFGTDTQYF. In nucleotides, the CDR3 is TGCGCCAGCAGCCAAAGGGGTTTTGGCACAGATACGCAGTATTTT.

V is TRBV30 and J is TRBJ2-4; D is unresolved. Germline loops: CDR1 GTSNPN, CDR2 SVGIG (reference sequence). This CDR3 comprises 13 residues. V lost 1 base and J 11 bases, leaving 15 bases between the germline ends. The CDR3 DNA is TGTGCCTGGAGTGCTGTCCCCGAGTCCGTTCAGTACTTC. Amino acid sequence: CAWSAVPESVQYF.

The chain links TRBV11-2 to TRBJ2-7, with D uncertain. Trimming stripped 1 base from V and 7 bases from J, with 8 bases between. CDR3 length: 12 residues. Germline CDR1 SGHAT, CDR2 FQNNGV. CDR3 nucleotide sequence: TGTGCCAGCAGCTTAGTTCGAGGAGAGCAGTACTTC. Protein sequence: CASSLVRGEQYF.

This chain links TRBV5-1 with TRBJ2-3, with D possibly TRBD1 on 6 matching bases. Germline loops: CDR1 SGHRS, CDR2 YFSETQ. The ends were cut back, 3 bases at V and 0 bases at J, with 8 bases in the middle. The CDR3 covers 14 residues. CDR3 in amino acids: CASSYGTSTDTQYF. The DNA of the CDR3 is TGCGCCAGCAGCTACGGGACAAGCACAGATACGCAGTATTTT.

The chain combines TRBV5-6 with TRBJ1-4; a possible D gene is TRBD1 (6 bases). This CDR3 is 16 amino acids long. Germline CDR1 reads SGHDT; CDR2 reads YYEEEE. V was trimmed by 0 bases and J by 6 bases, leaving 15 bases between them. The CDR3 DNA sequence: TGTGCCAGCAGCTTGGTAGGTGGGGGCCCGTATGAAAAACTGTTTTTT. This translates into CASSLVGGGPYEKLFF.

The chain uses TRBV28 and TRBJ1-5; TRBD1 aligns across 10 bases. Looked up from germline, CDR1 is MDHEN and CDR2 is SYDVKM. The V and J ends lost 6 bases and 6 bases, in that order; junction bases with no gene match: 8. CDR3 length: 15 residues. DNA of the CDR3: TGTGCCAGCAGGACTGGCGGGACAGGGGTTCAGCCCCAGCATTTT. It translates to CASRTGGTGVQPQHF.

Written as DNA, the CDR3 is TGTGCCAGCAGACGACAGGGGAGAGGCGGGGAGCTGTTTTTT. Its protein product is CASRRQGRGGELFF. This sequence joins TRBV6-5 and TRBJ2-2; 8 nucleotides line up with TRBD1. Trimming cost V 6 bases and J 7 bases; bases outside gene matches: 7. The germline gives CDR1 MNHEY, CDR2 SVGAGI. There are 14 residues in the CDR3.

V gene TRBV7-3 combines with J gene TRBJ2-1; D is undetermined. The length of the CDR3 is 16 residues. Trimming stripped 2 bases from V and 2 bases from J, with 13 bases between. CDR1 is SGHTA and CDR2 is FQGTGA in the germline V gene. The CDR3 DNA sequence: TGTGCCAGCAGCTTACTAACGTCCCCTCCCTACAATGAGCAGTTCTTC. Translating it yields CASSLLTSPPYNEQFF.

The genes are TRBV27 and TRBJ1-6; possible D gene TRBD1, 5 bases. The CDR3 extends over 14 amino acids. V shed 6 bases and J shed 9 bases, with 15 bases lying between them. CDR1 is MNHEY, CDR2 SMNVEV, per germline (reference sequence). CDR3 sequence (DNA): TGTGCCAGCAGGGTTGGGGGGGGAGTTTCACCCCTCCACTTT. This gives the protein CASRVGGGVSPLHF.

This chain joins TRBV2 and TRBJ2-7, with a possible D match to TRBD1 (5 bases). This CDR3 contains 15 residues. The V and J ends lost 8 bases and 3 bases respectively, with 20 bases between them. Germline CDR1 and CDR2: SNHLY and FYNNEI. The CDR3 is CASATRVPPGYEQYF. CDR3 DNA sequence: TGTGCCAGCGCCACCAGGGTGCCCCCCGGCTACGAGCAGTACTTC.